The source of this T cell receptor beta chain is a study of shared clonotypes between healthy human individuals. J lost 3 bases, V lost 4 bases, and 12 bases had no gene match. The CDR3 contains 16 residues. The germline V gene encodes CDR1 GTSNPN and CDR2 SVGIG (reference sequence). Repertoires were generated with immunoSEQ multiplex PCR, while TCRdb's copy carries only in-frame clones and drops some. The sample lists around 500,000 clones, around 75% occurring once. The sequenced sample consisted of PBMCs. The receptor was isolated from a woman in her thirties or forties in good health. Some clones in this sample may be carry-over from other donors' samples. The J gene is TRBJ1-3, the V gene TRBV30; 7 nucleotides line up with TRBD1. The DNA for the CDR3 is TGTGCCTGGACTTCGGCTCCAGGGGGTGGTGGAAACACCATATATTTT. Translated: CAWTSAPGGGGNTIYF.